Shown below are 32 T cell receptor beta chains from a single sample sequenced in a study of T cells in Graves' hyperthyroidism and ophthalmopathy. Using RNA transcripts as the source, TCR beta CDR3 regions were amplified. TCR CDR3 underwent first-round RT-PCR with the HTBI primer set. One entry per CDR3 protein results from TCRdb running MiXCR on the multiplex PCR reads. The sample has 250,000 to 300,000 distinct CDR3 sequences; over 15% are singletons. The material sequenced was blood. Receptors originate from a woman in her sixties with Graves' ophthalmopathy.

This clonotype was counted ten times or more. The chain combines TRBV5-1 with TRBJ2-7; the D gene could be TRBD1 or TRBD2 (5 bases each). The V and J ends lost 6 bases and 3 bases respectively, with 16 bases between them. CDR3 length: 14 amino acids. Germline V gene data show CDR1 as SGHRS and CDR2 as YFSETQ. The CDR3 spells CASTPGTLIYEQYF. As DNA, the CDR3 is TGCGCCAGCACCCCCGGGACGTTGATCTACGAGCAGTACTTC.

The rearrangement joins TRBV3-1 to TRBJ1-4; 10 bases are a match to TRBD1. This CDR3 is built from 16 residues. Trimming cost V 4 bases and J 4 bases; bases outside gene matches: 6. CDR1 and CDR2 from the germline V gene are LGHDT and YNNKEL (reference sequence). The CDR3 protein is CASSPRQGAGNEKLFF. The CDR3 DNA is TGTGCCAGCAGCCCCAGACAGGGGGCTGGTAATGAAAAACTGTTTTTT.

This clonotype showed up just a few times. The rearrangement uses TRBV9 and TRBJ1-1; no clear D. V lost 3 bases and J lost 1, with 10 bases in between. The CDR3 is 14 residues long. Looked up from germline, CDR1 is SGDLS and CDR2 is YYNGEE. CDR3 in DNA: TGTGCCAGCAGCGCTCGACTGGGGAACACTGAAGCTTTCTTT. Its translation is CASSARLGNTEAFF.

This clonotype was seen ten or more times. The J gene is TRBJ2-3, the V gene TRBV6-6, with D tentatively TRBD1 (6 bases). The CDR3 extends over 15 amino acids. The germline V gene has CDR1 MNHNY and CDR2 SVGAGI (reference sequence). Between the trimmed V and J ends, which lost 0 bases and 4 bases, there was a span of 11 bases. The CDR3 DNA reads as TGTGCCAGCAGTTACTCGAATCCAGGGGCAGATACGCAGTATTTT. This gives the protein CASSYSNPGADTQYF.

This clonotype occurred many times. The CDR3 region has the DNA TGTGCCAGCAGCCCTTCGACAGCCCGGGATGAAAAACTGTTTTTT. It translates to CASSPSTARDEKLFF. The chain recombines TRBV7-2 with TRBJ1-4; maybe TRBD1 (5 bases). Trimming shortened V by 5 bases and J by 6 bases, and 16 bases separated the two germline ends. CDR3 length: 15 amino acids. Germline CDR1 SGHTA, CDR2 FQGNSA.

The chain employs TRBV3-1 and TRBJ1-1; D uncertain. Germline CDR1 and CDR2: LGHDT and YNNKEL (reference sequence). The CDR3 consists of 14 residues. V gave up 3 bases and J gave up 6 bases, with 14 bases separating them. CDR3 sequence (DNA): TGTGCCAGCAGCCAGTCGGAAGGTACGCCTGAAGCTTTCTTT. This encodes CASSQSEGTPEAFF.

This clonotype was found a few times. V and J are TRBV4-2 and TRBJ1-2; D not certain. Germline CDR1 reads LGHNA; CDR2 reads YNFKEQ. The CDR3 contains 12 residues. Trimming pared 0 bases from V and 8 bases from J, leaving 7 bases between. CDR3 region: CASSQDAVGYTF. CDR3 sequence (DNA): TGTGCCAGCAGCCAAGATGCGGTCGGCTACACCTTC.

In its sample, this clonotype was seen many times. V gene TRBV6-2 or TRBV6-3 combines with J gene TRBJ2-5; 9 positions match TRBD1. Trimming cost V 3 bases and J 6 bases; bases outside gene matches: 5. The CDR3 totals 14 residues. Germline loops: CDR1 MNHEY, CDR2 SVGEGT. Here the CDR3 reads CASSYLGQGKTQYF. The CDR3 nucleotides read TGTGCCAGCAGTTATTTGGGACAGGGAAAGACCCAGTACTTC.

This clonotype was seen a few times. The chain has TRBV30 and TRBJ2-5; 9 bases align to TRBD2. V gave up 1 base and J gave up 5 bases; unmatched junction bases: 5. This CDR3 contains 14 residues. From germline, CDR1 is GTSNPN and CDR2 SVGIG (reference sequence). CDR3 nucleotides: TGTGCCTGGAGTGGGGGACTAGCCTATGAGACCCAGTACTTC. Protein: CAWSGGLAYETQYF.

There are many counts of this clonotype. The chain employs TRBV27 and TRBJ2-2, with 8 bases identical to TRBD1. The ends lost 6 bases at V and 6 bases at J; junction bases unmatched: 12. Germline V gene data show CDR1 as MNHEY and CDR2 as SMNVEV (reference sequence). The CDR3 totals 16 residues. CDR3: CASRPADRADAGELFF. For the CDR3, the DNA is TGTGCCAGCAGACCTGCGGACAGGGCAGACGCCGGGGAGCTGTTTTTT.

This clonotype appeared a few times. This rearrangement joins TRBV20-1 to TRBJ2-7; the match to TRBD2 covers 11 bases. The ends lost 3 bases at V and 7 bases at J; junction bases unmatched: 11. Germline V gene data show CDR1 as DFQATT and CDR2 as SNEGSKA (reference sequence). The CDR3 has 15 residues. The DNA of the CDR3 is TGCAGTGCTAGTTCACCACTAGCGGGAGTAGGAGAGCAGTACTTC. Amino acids: CSASSPLAGVGEQYF.

The V gene is TRBV25-1, the J gene TRBJ1-1; D gene unclear. From germline, CDR1 is MGHDK and CDR2 SYGVNS. V lost 1 base and J lost 2, with 5 bases in between. The CDR3 is 13 residues long. CDR3 bases: TGTGCCAGCAGTGAATTACATAACACTGAAGCTTTCTTT. It yields the protein CASSELHNTEAFF.

The chain links TRBV12-3 or TRBV12-4 to TRBJ1-3; unclear D gene. V was shortened by 7 bases and J by 2 bases, with 12 bases between the two germline ends. The CDR3 runs to 14 residues. The CDR3 reads CASISDITGNTIYF. In DNA form, the CDR3 reads TGTGCCAGCATCTCTGACATCACTGGAAACACCATATATTTT.

This clonotype was picked up many times. The chain couples TRBV7-6 to TRBJ2-7; D is ambiguous. This CDR3 has 13 residues. Germline assignment: CDR1 SGHVS and CDR2 FNYEAQ. Trimming shortened V by 5 bases and J by 6 bases, and 14 bases separated the two germline ends. In DNA, the CDR3 is TGTGCCAGCAGCCGCCAAGAAAGAGCCGAGCAGTACTTC. Protein: CASSRQERAEQYF.

At least ten counts were recorded for this clonotype. The V call is TRBV15, the J call TRBJ2-3, with 9 bases that match TRBD2. CDR1 LNHNV and CDR2 YYDKDF come from the germline V gene (reference sequence). The trim removed 5 bases at V and 2 bases at J, leaving 8 bases unmatched. The CDR3 contains 16 residues. CDR3 in DNA: TGTGCCACCAGCCTGCGGGGGGGGCCTTACACAGATACGCAGTATTTT. This translates into CATSLRGGPYTDTQYF.

This clonotype was observed at least ten times. The chain couples TRBV6-1 to TRBJ1-1, with TRBD1 matching over 9 bases. The CDR3 consists of 15 residues. The V gene's germline CDR1 is MNHNS and CDR2 SASEGT. The V gene end was trimmed by 5 bases and the J gene end by 1 base; junction bases not matched to a gene: 5. The CDR3 nucleotides read TGTGCCAGCAGTTCATCGGGACAGGGGAACACTGAAGCTTTCTTT. Translation: CASSSSGQGNTEAFF.

V is TRBV12-3 or TRBV12-4 and J is TRBJ1-2, with D hard to call. This CDR3 contains 12 residues. The V and J ends lost 5 bases and 8 bases respectively, with 12 bases between them. CDR3 protein: CASSVGSAGYTF. CDR3 sequence (DNA): TGTGCCAGCAGTGTGGGATCGGCCGGCTACACCTTC.

This clonotype was counted many times. The J gene is TRBJ2-1, the V gene TRBV11-2; D gene ambiguous. Trimming took 0 bases from V and 3 from J, leaving 6 bases between them. The CDR3 runs 14 residues. Germline CDR1 SGHAT, CDR2 FQNNGV. The CDR3 region is CASSLELSYNEQFF. The CDR3 DNA sequence: TGTGCCAGCAGCTTAGAACTAAGCTACAATGAGCAGTTCTTC.

In this sample, this clonotype turned up many times. V is TRBV20-1 and J is TRBJ2-1; 9 nucleotides match TRBD2. Trimming at V came to 0 bases and at J to 3 bases, leaving 6 bases not matched to a gene. The CDR3 consists of 16 residues. Germline CDR1 DFQATT, CDR2 SNEGSKA (reference sequence). The CDR3 is CSARDTLAGLYNEQFF. The CDR3 DNA reads TGCAGTGCTAGAGATACTCTAGCGGGGCTCTACAATGAGCAGTTCTTC.

This clonotype has ten or more counts. The chain is built from TRBV20-1 and TRBJ2-3; D uncertain. This CDR3 has 13 residues. Germline CDR1 and CDR2: DFQATT and SNEGSKA (reference sequence). Trimming took 3 bases from V and 4 from J, leaving 11 bases between them. The CDR3 region has the DNA TGCAGTGCTAGGTACACACAGTCAGATACGCAGTATTTT. Encoded protein: CSARYTQSDTQYF.

The genes are TRBV28 and TRBJ1-5; TRBD1 might be the D (6 bases). The CDR3 is 14 residues long. The germline V and J ends were trimmed by 5 bases and 4 bases, with 12 bases remaining between them. Per the germline V gene, CDR1 is MDHEN and CDR2 is SYDVKM. The CDR3 nucleotides read TGTGCCAGCAGTAAAGGGGGGATTAATCAGCCCCAGCATTTT. The encoded protein is CASSKGGINQPQHF.

This clonotype occurred many times. The chain uses TRBV2 and TRBJ2-3, with a possible D match to TRBD1 (6 bases). V lost 7 bases and J 5 bases, leaving 16 bases between the germline ends. The germline CDR1 and CDR2 sequences are SNHLY and FYNNEI. The length of the CDR3 is 14 residues. The CDR3 here is CASNKAGVRDTQYF. DNA of the CDR3: TGTGCCAGCAATAAGGCAGGGGTCAGAGATACGCAGTATTTT.

In its sample, this clonotype was seen many times. This chain links TRBV11-2 with TRBJ2-7; possible D gene TRBD1, 6 bases. Germline-derived CDR1 and CDR2 are SGHAT and FQNNGV. Trimming removed 5 bases from V and 2 bases from J, with 10 bases in between. This CDR3 region has 13 residues. The CDR3, as DNA: TGTGCCAGCAGCCGACGGACAGCCTACGAGCAGTACTTC. Its translation is CASSRRTAYEQYF.

Points on this clonotype: A much larger clone differs from this one at a single base, so this may be a read error. The chain combines TRBV20-1 with TRBJ1-1, with D maybe TRBD1 (5 bases). The CDR3 length is 12 residues. In germline, CDR1 is DFQATT, CDR2 SNEGSKA (reference sequence). Trimming pared 8 bases from V and 1 base from J, leaving 11 bases between. CDR3 region: CSSGGTNTEAFF. The CDR3 nucleotides are TGCAGTTCGGGGGGGACGAACACTGAAGCTTTCTTT.

This clonotype has only a few counts. The genes are TRBV2 and TRBJ1-2; no firm D call. Germline values: CDR1 SNHLY, CDR2 FYNNEI. The CDR3 is 13 residues long. The V end was cut by 4 bases, the J end by 4 bases, with 10 bases between. DNA of the CDR3: TGTGCCAGCAGTGGCCTTGAAAGCTATGGCTACACCTTC. It codes for CASSGLESYGYTF.

The chain employs TRBV10-3 and TRBJ2-1; D remains unclear. Germline values: CDR1 ENHRY, CDR2 SYGVKD. This CDR3 is 13 amino acids long. Trimming removed 9 bases at V and 4 bases at J, with 13 bases between. CDR3 protein: CAIRAGLYNEQFF. CDR3 coding DNA: TGTGCCATACGGGCCGGCCTTTACAATGAGCAGTTCTTC.

Note on this clonotype: A much larger clone is a single base away; this may be a read error. This sequence joins TRBV10-3 and TRBJ2-1, with 12 bases that match TRBD2. This CDR3 is built from 15 residues. Germline V gene lookup returns CDR1 ENHRY and CDR2 SYGVKD. Here the CDR3 DNA reads TGTGCCATCAGTCCTGGACTAGCGGGGAACAATGAGCAGCTCTTC. Its translation is CAISPGLAGNNEQLF.

V is TRBV19 and J is TRBJ2-2, with D possibly TRBD1 on 6 matching bases. V lost 5 bases and J lost 2, with 18 bases in between. The germline V gene has CDR1 LNHDA and CDR2 SQIVND (reference sequence). The CDR3 length is 17 residues. The chain's CDR3 is CASSPLRQAINTGELFF. The CDR3 DNA reads as TGTGCCAGTAGTCCGCTCCGACAGGCGATTAACACCGGGGAGCTGTTTTTT.

The V call is TRBV9, the J call TRBJ1-1; the D is unclear. From germline, CDR1 is SGDLS and CDR2 YYNGEE. V was trimmed by 4 bases and J by 4 bases, leaving 14 bases between them. The CDR3 is 14 amino acids. CDR3 residues: CASSPRGVGTEAFF. CDR3 nucleotides: TGTGCCAGCAGCCCCCGTGGGGTGGGCACTGAAGCTTTCTTT.

This clonotype was seen repeatedly, ten times or more. This chain joins TRBV10-1 and TRBJ1-1; D perhaps matches TRBD1 (5 bases). Germline CDR1 reads WNHNN; CDR2 reads SYGVQD (reference sequence). This CDR3 is built from 15 residues. Trimming cost V 3 bases and J 5 bases, with 16 bases left between them. This chain's CDR3 is CASSDTGGLRTEAFF. In DNA form, the CDR3 reads TGCGCCAGCAGTGATACAGGAGGCCTGAGGACTGAAGCTTTCTTT.

The chain uses TRBV6-1 and TRBJ2-2, with TRBD2 identical over 7 bases. Germline V gene data show CDR1 as MNHNS and CDR2 as SASEGT. The CDR3 contains 16 residues. With V trimmed by 0 bases and J by 0 bases, 1 base remained unmatched. The CDR3 here is CASSEAGGANTGELFF. In DNA, the CDR3 is TGTGCCAGCAGTGAAGCGGGAGGGGCGAACACCGGGGAGCTGTTTTTT.

This clonotype appeared many times. The rearrangement joins TRBV15 to TRBJ1-5; tentatively, D is TRBD1 (6 bases). Germline-derived CDR1 and CDR2 are LNHNV and YYDKDF (reference sequence). The CDR3 has 14 amino acids. Trimming removed 4 bases from V and 1 base from J, with 8 bases in between. CDR3 amino acids: CATSNRVSNQPQHF. The CDR3 bases are TGTGCCACCAGCAACAGGGTGAGCAATCAGCCCCAGCATTTT.